Each of the 15 T cell receptor beta chains below was sequenced from the same sample in a study of T cell responses to AZD1222 COVID-19 vaccine. Profiling relied on immunoSEQ multiplex PCR, and the TCRdb table lists in-frame clones only, not all of them. This sample has 140,000 to 150,000 clones, with about 92% found just once. The sequencing used peripheral blood, collected 28 days after the second AZD1222 dose. The receptors derive from an adult who received the AZD1222 COVID-19 vaccine.

The chain couples TRBV7-9 to TRBJ2-4; the D is unclear. Trimming stripped 5 bases from V and 9 bases from J, with 11 bases between. The CDR3 consists of 12 residues. Germline CDR1 is SEHNR and CDR2 is FQNEAQ (reference sequence). The CDR3, as DNA: TGTGCCAGCAGCCCAGAGGATGGCATTCAGTACTTC. As protein: CASSPEDGIQYF.

The chain couples TRBV11-2 to TRBJ1-5, with D unresolved. This CDR3 has 15 amino acids. Germline CDR1 reads SGHAT; CDR2 reads FQNNGV. V lost 5 bases, J lost 0 bases, and 11 bases lay in between. The CDR3 DNA reads as TGTGCCAGCAGCCCGACTACATATAGCAATCAGCCCCAGCATTTT. Protein sequence: CASSPTTYSNQPQHF.

This clone was seen just once. The J gene is TRBJ2-1, the V gene TRBV19; TRBD2 matches 10 bases. Unmatched junction bases numbered 2, after V lost 5 bases and J lost 10 bases. The CDR3 has 12 amino acids. CDR1 and CDR2 (germline): LNHDA, SQIVND (reference sequence). The CDR3 loop reads CASSVTSGEQFF. The CDR3 DNA sequence: TGTGCCAGTAGTGTGACTAGCGGGGAGCAGTTCTTC.

The chain couples TRBV19 to TRBJ2-1; D remains ambiguous. Germline V gene lookup returns CDR1 LNHDA and CDR2 SQIVND (reference sequence). Trimming took off 3 bases at V and 0 bases at J, with 6 bases between the two ends. The CDR3 extends over 14 amino acids. The CDR3 sequence is CASSIGFSYNEQFF. The CDR3, as DNA: TGTGCCAGTAGTATTGGCTTCTCCTACAATGAGCAGTTCTTC. Filled out from reference TRBV19 and TRBJ2-1, the complete variable domain reads DGGITQSPKYLFRKEGQNVTLSCEQNLNHDAMYWYRQDPGQGLRLIYYSQIVNDFQKGDIAEGYSVSREKKESFPLTVTSAQKNPTAFYLCASSIGFSYNEQFFGPGTRLTVL.

This chain links TRBV11-2 with TRBJ2-1, with 9 nucleotides matching TRBD2. The CDR3 has 14 residues. J lost 8 bases, V lost 5 bases, and 7 bases had no gene match. Germline assignment: CDR1 SGHAT and CDR2 FQNNGV. CDR3 nucleotides: TGTGCCAGCAGCCCCCCTAGCGGGGCCCATGAGCAGTTCTTC. Protein: CASSPPSGAHEQFF.

This rearrangement joins TRBV10-3 to TRBJ1-1, with 7 bases that match TRBD1. Germline CDR1 reads ENHRY; CDR2 reads SYGVKD. V dropped 5 bases and J dropped 3; count of bases not matched to a gene: 9. The CDR3 has 15 residues. CDR3 sequence: CAISSQGSGDTEAFF. DNA for the CDR3: TGTGCCATCAGTTCACAGGGGTCCGGGGACACTGAAGCTTTCTTT.

The V call is TRBV20-1, the J call TRBJ2-3, with TRBD2 matching over 7 bases. The CDR3 loop spans 11 amino acids. J gave up 9 bases and V 6 bases, and 6 bases lay outside the gene matches. Per germline, CDR1 DFQATT and CDR2 SNEGSKA (reference sequence). The CDR3 loop is CSARLAGTQYF. CDR3 DNA: TGCAGTGCCCGACTAGCTGGCACGCAGTATTTT.

The gene calls are TRBV6-5 and TRBJ1-1; 9 bases match TRBD1. J gave up 3 bases and V 6 bases, and 5 bases lay outside the gene matches. CDR3 length equals 14 residues. The germline V gene has CDR1 MNHEY and CDR2 SVGAGI. CDR3 nucleotides: TGTGCCAGCAGAGACGGACAGGGGTACACTGAAGCTTTCTTT. Translated, it gives CASRDGQGYTEAFF.

The chain couples TRBV28 to TRBJ1-2, with 11 bases identical to TRBD1. With 8 bases clipped from V and 5 bases from J, the junction kept 4 bases outside the gene matches. CDR1 is MDHEN and CDR2 is SYDVKM in the germline V gene. This CDR3 has 13 amino acids. The chain's CDR3 is CASGQGAPYGYTF. The CDR3 coding sequence is TGTGCCAGCGGACAGGGGGCACCGTATGGCTACACCTTC.

V and J are TRBV27 and TRBJ1-2; perhaps TRBD1 as D (5 bases). Per germline, CDR1 MNHEY and CDR2 SMNVEV (reference sequence). The V gene lost 0 bases and the J gene lost 13 bases, with 12 bases spanning the gap. The CDR3 sequence is 12 residues long. The CDR3 region is CASSLSGGELTF. The CDR3, as DNA: TGTGCCAGCAGTTTATCCGGGGGGGAACTCACCTTC.

J is TRBJ2-7 and V is TRBV2; D not resolved. CDR1 and CDR2 (germline): SNHLY, FYNNEI. Trimming removed 10 bases from V and 2 bases from J, with 12 bases in between. The CDR3 length is 12 residues. CDR3 DNA: TGTGCCAACACCAAGCCACCCTACGAGCAGTACTTC. Its translation is CANTKPPYEQYF.

Here the CDR3 DNA reads TGTGCCAGCAGCCTACAGGGGCTCGTGGCCAACGTCCTGACTTTC. Residues: CASSLQGLVANVLTF. The chain couples TRBV5-5 to TRBJ2-6, with TRBD1 matching over 7 bases. J was trimmed by 6 bases and V by 4 bases; bases with no gene match: 7. Germline CDR1 SGHKS, CDR2 YYEKEE (reference sequence). The CDR3 has 15 amino acids.

The chain has TRBV18 and TRBJ1-1; TRBD1 matches at 12 bases. The CDR3 spans 17 residues. Germline loops: CDR1 KGHSH, CDR2 LQKENI. With V trimmed by 0 bases and J by 3 bases, 5 bases remained unmatched. CDR3 DNA: TGTGCCAGCTCACCACCGGGGACAGGGGGCCTCGACACTGAAGCTTTCTTT. Its protein product is CASSPPGTGGLDTEAFF.

The V gene is TRBV5-1, the J gene TRBJ1-5; D uncertain. From germline, CDR1 is SGHRS and CDR2 YFSETQ. The CDR3 runs 13 residues. The V end lost 2 bases, the J end lost 2 bases, and 5 bases lay between the germline ends. Here the CDR3 reads CASSLVGNQPQHF. CDR3 bases: TGCGCCAGCAGCTTAGTGGGCAATCAGCCCCAGCATTTT.

The V gene is TRBV9, the J gene TRBJ1-2; D not certain. This CDR3 is built from 15 residues. Trimming shortened V by 0 bases and J by 4 bases, and 13 bases separated the two germline ends. From germline, CDR1 is SGDLS and CDR2 YYNGEE. The CDR3 region is CASSVEPGSSYGYTF. CDR3 nucleotides: TGTGCCAGCAGCGTAGAGCCAGGTTCCTCCTATGGCTACACCTTC.